These 8 T cell receptor beta chains were sequenced from one sample in a study of T-cell memory formation after mild COVID-19. MiXCR, applied by TCRdb to the 5' RACE reads, yields one record per CDR3 protein. Found here are hundreds of thousands of distinct CDR3 sequences, roughly 13% of them singletons; the top ten hold around a fifth. The sequenced material came from PBMCs or a T cell subset sorted from them (not recorded which). All receptors derive from a man younger than 35 who had mild COVID-19 (a few samples of this study predate the infection). Cell type and time point are not known.

The V and J genes are TRBV11-2 and TRBJ2-7; 7 nucleotides agree with TRBD1. The CDR3 contains 14 residues. With 5 bases clipped from V and 2 bases from J, the junction kept 6 bases outside the gene matches. Germline V gene sequence: CDR1 SGHAT, CDR2 FQNNGV. CDR3 DNA sequence: TGTGCCAGCAGCGCAACAGGGGTTACCTACGAGCAGTACGTC. Its translation: CASSATGVTYEQYV.

This clonotype was found a few times. The chain uses TRBV9 and TRBJ2-3; unclear D gene. The CDR3 extends over 15 amino acids. Germline CDR1 is SGDLS and CDR2 is YYNGEE. The V end lost 2 bases, the J end lost 0 bases, and 10 bases lay between the germline ends. The CDR3 loop is CASSVTWGSTDTQYF. The CDR3 bases are TGTGCCAGCAGCGTGACCTGGGGTAGCACAGATACGCAGTATTTT.

The chain uses TRBV6-5 and TRBJ2-1; 8 nucleotides match TRBD2. The junction had 6 bases not matched to a gene; V was cut back by 5 bases and J by 15 bases. In germline, CDR1 is MNHEY, CDR2 SVGAGI. The CDR3 is 11 residues long. The CDR3 nucleotides are TGTGCCAGCAGTCCCGGGGGGGCGGCGTTCTTC. As protein: CASSPGGAAFF.

The sample holds many counts of this clonotype. The chain has TRBV7-6 and TRBJ1-6; D uncertain. Trimming pared 6 bases from V and 10 bases from J, leaving 13 bases between. Per the germline V gene, CDR1 is SGHVS and CDR2 is FNYEAQ. This CDR3 region has 13 residues. CDR3 sequence: CASSPSLGSPLHF. The CDR3 DNA sequence: TGTGCCAGCAGTCCCTCTTTGGGATCACCCCTCCACTTT.

The chain carries TRBV12-3 or TRBV12-4 and TRBJ1-2, with TRBD1 as a possible D gene (5 bases). The V end lost 6 bases, the J end lost 6 bases, and 14 bases lay between the germline ends. This CDR3 spans 13 amino acids. CDR3 in DNA: TGTGCCAGCAGGGAGGGACTTCGTCATGGCTACACCTTC. Translated, it gives CASREGLRHGYTF.

J is TRBJ1-2 and V is TRBV5-6; D unresolved. Looked up from germline, CDR1 is SGHDT and CDR2 is YYEEEE. The CDR3 consists of 12 residues. Trimming left V 4 bases short and J 8 bases short, with 12 bases between. In nucleotides, the CDR3 is TGTGCCAGCAGCCCCGAACGGGGAGGCTACACCTTC. Translated: CASSPERGGYTF.

Ten or more counts support this clonotype. This chain uses TRBV12-5 with TRBJ2-3, with D hard to call. Trimming left V 5 bases short and J 4 bases short, with 25 bases between. The germline gives CDR1 LGHNT, CDR2 FRNRAP. The CDR3 runs to 18 residues. The CDR3 protein is CASGDSLSGRTRSDTQYF. The DNA of the CDR3 is TGTGCTAGTGGTGATTCTCTATCGGGCCGAACGCGGTCAGATACGCAGTATTTT.

This chain connects TRBV29-1 to TRBJ2-2; 7 bases align to TRBD1. Germline trimming cut 6 bases from V and 4 bases from J; bases unmatched to any gene: 11. CDR1 and CDR2 (germline): SQVTM, ANQGSEA. There are 15 residues in the CDR3. In DNA form, the CDR3 reads TGCAGCGTGGGTACGAGGGGGCGAGGCACCGGGGAGCTGTTTTTT. Translating gives CSVGTRGRGTGELFF.